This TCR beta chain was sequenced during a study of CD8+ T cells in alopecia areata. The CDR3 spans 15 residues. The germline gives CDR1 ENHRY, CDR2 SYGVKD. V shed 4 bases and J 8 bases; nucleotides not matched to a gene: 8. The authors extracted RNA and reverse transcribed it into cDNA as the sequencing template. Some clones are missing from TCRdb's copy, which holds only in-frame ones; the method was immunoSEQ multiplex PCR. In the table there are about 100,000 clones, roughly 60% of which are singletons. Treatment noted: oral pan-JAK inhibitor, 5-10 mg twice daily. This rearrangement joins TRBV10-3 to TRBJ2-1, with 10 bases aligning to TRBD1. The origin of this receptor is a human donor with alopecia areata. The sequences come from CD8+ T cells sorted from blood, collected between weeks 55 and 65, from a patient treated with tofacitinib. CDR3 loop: CAISVPGQGQHEQFF. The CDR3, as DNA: TGTGCCATCAGTGTTCCGGGACAGGGGCAACATGAGCAGTTCTTC.